These 8 T cell receptor beta chains were sequenced from one sample in a study of cytomegalovirus exposure and HLA in healthy donors. The PCR had 60 Vbeta and 13 Jbeta primers. Only in-frame clones appear in the TCRdb table, and some are missing; sequencing was by immunoSEQ multiplex PCR. The table lists approximately 150,000 clones, over 75% of them singletons. Sequencing used PBMCs. The source is a male donor in good health and CMV-seronegative.

This clone came up a few times. The chain is built from TRBV5-1 and TRBJ1-4; 8 nucleotides agree with TRBD1. CDR3 length equals 16 residues. Germline V gene data show CDR1 as SGHRS and CDR2 as YFSETQ. After removal of 3 bases from V and 1 base from J, the junction contained 5 bases not matched to a gene. The CDR3: CASSYGQGRTNEKLFF. The CDR3 nucleotides are TGCGCCAGCAGCTATGGACAGGGCCGAACTAATGAAAAACTGTTTTTT.

The chain has TRBV6-5 and TRBJ2-1; perhaps TRBD2 as D (5 bases). This CDR3 is 16 amino acids long. Germline CDR1 and CDR2: MNHEY and SVGAGI. Trimming cost V 3 bases and J 1 base, with 13 bases left between them. This CDR3 reads CASSYRSGNSYNEQFF. As DNA, the CDR3 is TGTGCCAGCAGTTATCGCTCGGGGAATTCCTACAATGAGCAGTTCTTC.

This clone has a handful of counts. The V and J genes are TRBV29-1 and TRBJ1-1, with TRBD1 matching over 7 bases. This CDR3 has 14 amino acids. V gave up 2 bases and J gave up 3 bases; unmatched junction bases: 6. Germline V CDR1 and CDR2: SQVTM, ANQGSEA. CDR3 residues: CSVENRGSDTEAFF. The CDR3 DNA reads TGCAGCGTTGAAAACAGGGGCTCGGACACTGAAGCTTTCTTT.

This chain links TRBV7-2 with TRBJ1-1; tentative D call: TRBD1 (5 bases). Germline-derived CDR1 and CDR2 are SGHTA and FQGNSA. This CDR3 has 13 amino acids. V was trimmed by 5 bases and J by 8 bases, leaving 15 bases between them. The CDR3 bases are TGTGCCAGCAGCCTACAGTGGGAGGGGGAAGCTTTCTTT. Amino acid sequence: CASSLQWEGEAFF. Drawing the rest from reference TRBV7-2 and TRBJ1-1, the complete variable domain is GAGVSQSPSNKVTEKGKDVELRCDPISGHTALYWYRQSLGQGLEFLIYFQGNSAPDKSGLPSDRFSAERTGGSVSTLTIQRTQQEDSAVYLCASSLQWEGEAFFGQGTRLTVV.

The chain couples TRBV7-3 to TRBJ2-1; 8 bases agree with TRBD2. Germline CDR1 and CDR2: SGHTA and FQGTGA. Unmatched junction bases numbered 7, after V lost 3 bases and J lost 6 bases. The CDR3 runs 15 residues. CDR3 coding DNA: TGTGCCAGCAGCTTCGGGACTAGTCCTCCCAATGAGCAGTTCTTC. This codes for CASSFGTSPPNEQFF.

The sample holds one count of this clone. V usage is TRBV11-3 and J usage is TRBJ1-2, with D uncertain. V lost 0 bases to trimming and J lost 1 base, with 3 bases between them. The CDR3 has 13 amino acids. Per germline, CDR1 SGHNT and CDR2 YENEEA. Here the CDR3 reads CASSLDGNYGYTF. The CDR3 region has the DNA TGTGCCAGCAGCTTAGACGGTAACTATGGCTACACCTTC. Full variable domain (outside the CDR3, taken from reference TRBV11-3 and TRBJ1-2): EAGVVQSPRYKIIEKKQPVAFWCNPISGHNTLYWYLQNLGQGPELLIRYENEEAVDDSQLPKDRFSAERLKGVDSTLKIQPAELGDSAVYLCASSLDGNYGYTFGSGTRLTVV.

Here the CDR3 reads CSVGAGLDQPQHF. As DNA, the CDR3 is TGCAGCGTTGGTGCGGGTTTAGATCAGCCCCAGCATTTT. The chain is built from TRBV29-1 and TRBJ1-5; D remains unclear. Trimming removed 4 bases at V and 5 bases at J, with 12 bases between. The CDR3 contains 13 residues. Germline V gives CDR1 SQVTM, CDR2 ANQGSEA.

The rearrangement uses TRBV12-5 and TRBJ2-1, with D unclear. Trimming took off 0 bases at V and 6 bases at J, with 9 bases between the two ends. Germline V gene lookup returns CDR1 LGHNT and CDR2 FRNRAP. This CDR3 is 14 amino acids long. CDR3: CASGLVLSRNEQFF. Here the CDR3 DNA reads TGTGCTAGTGGTTTGGTACTGTCTCGCAATGAGCAGTTCTTC.